These 27 T cell receptor beta chains came from one sample sequenced in a study of regulatory T cells in long-lasting Graves disease. The time point is: newly diagnosed GD, antithyroid drugs for less than 3 months. Making the TCR library involved RNA that had been extracted from PBMCs. Researchers made TCR beta libraries by using iRepertoire HTBI primers and running Arm-PCR on CDR3 regions. TCRdb reanalysed the multiplex PCR reads using MiXCR and keeps one entry per CDR3 protein. The sample has 500,000 to 700,000 distinct CDR3 sequences, roughly 15% seen once. In addition, the sample was reused for a study of T cells in Graves' hyperthyroidism and ophthalmopathy.

Sequences were derived from peripheral blood mononuclear cells (PBMCs), sampled at new diagnosis, from a patient treated with antithyroid drugs. All receptors come from a woman aged 25-40 years with Graves disease.

This clonotype was recorded at least ten times. The chain recombines TRBV28 with TRBJ2-5, with 10 bases matching TRBD1. The V segment lost 5 bases and the J segment 5 bases; nucleotides outside the gene matches: 11. The CDR3 runs 16 residues. Germline CDR1 is MDHEN and CDR2 is SYDVKM. The DNA of the CDR3 is TGTGCCAGCAGTCCCGCTCCGGGACAGGGGCTGGAGACCCAGTACTTC. As protein: CASSPAPGQGLETQYF.

Ten or more counts support this clonotype. The V call is TRBV30, the J call TRBJ2-5, with 12 bases matching TRBD2. This CDR3 has 15 residues. Germline V gene sequence: CDR1 GTSNPN, CDR2 SVGIG (reference sequence). The junction had 4 bases not matched to a gene; V was cut back by 1 base and J by 4 bases. In DNA, the CDR3 is TGTGCCTGGAGTGCGGGGGGACTAGCGGGAGAGACCCAGTACTTC. Protein product: CAWSAGGLAGETQYF.

This clonotype was seen just once. The chain carries TRBV11-1 and TRBJ2-3, with D unclear. This CDR3 is 13 amino acids long. CDR1 SGHAT and CDR2 FQDESV come from the germline V gene (reference sequence). Trimming removed 2 bases from V and 4 bases from J, with 7 bases in between. The CDR3 nucleotides are TGTGCCAGCAGCTTATTGGGCTCAGATACGCAGTATTTT. Residues: CASSLLGSDTQYF.

A remark on this clonotype: A read error likely explains this, since a far larger clone differs by one base. V and J are TRBV7-2 and TRBJ1-1, with unresolved D. Germline V gene lookup returns CDR1 SGHTA and CDR2 FQGNSA. The CDR3 covers 14 residues. The V end lost 6 bases, the J end lost 1 base, and 12 bases lay between the germline ends. CDR3 DNA: TGTGCCAGCAGTGAACCCCGTGCGAACACTGAAGCTTTCTTT. Its protein is CASSEPRANTEAFF.

This clonotype has just a few counts. The chain is built from TRBV7-9 and TRBJ2-2; the D gene is possibly TRBD2 (6 bases). The CDR3 sequence is 15 residues long. The germline V gene has CDR1 SEHNR and CDR2 FQNEAQ (reference sequence). With 7 bases removed from V and 5 bases from J, the gap between germline ends came to 17 bases. The CDR3 loop reads CASTNWDGRTGELFF. The CDR3, as DNA: TGTGCCAGCACCAATTGGGACGGGAGAACCGGGGAGCTGTTTTTT.

The CDR3 loop is CASSFAGTVDRETQYF. CDR3 sequence (DNA): TGTGCCAGCAGCTTCGCCGGGACAGTAGATCGAGAGACCCAGTACTTC. The J gene is TRBJ2-5, the V gene TRBV5-5; 7 bases match TRBD1. This CDR3 has 16 residues. Unmatched junction bases numbered 11, after V lost 2 bases and J lost 4 bases. Germline-derived CDR1 and CDR2 are SGHKS and YYEKEE (reference sequence).

This clonotype was picked up a small number of times. The genes are TRBV14 and TRBJ1-2; D ambiguous. Per the germline V gene, CDR1 is SGHDN and CDR2 is FVKESK. This CDR3 comprises 15 residues. V shed 0 bases and J shed 0 bases, with 8 bases lying between them. The CDR3: CASSQDPGPNYGYTF. CDR3 nucleotide sequence: TGTGCCAGCAGCCAAGATCCAGGCCCTAACTATGGCTACACCTTC.

The count of this clonotype is one. The genes are TRBV11-3 and TRBJ2-2; D gene uncertain. V was trimmed by 1 base and J by 6 bases, leaving 18 bases between them. CDR1 is SGHNT, CDR2 YENEEA, per germline. This CDR3 is 17 amino acids long. CDR3 protein: CASSLVIGEGRAGELFF. DNA of the CDR3: TGTGCCAGCAGCTTAGTAATCGGAGAAGGAAGGGCCGGGGAGCTGTTTTTT. Full variable domain (outside the CDR3, taken from reference TRBV11-3 and TRBJ2-2): EAGVVQSPRYKIIEKKQPVAFWCNPISGHNTLYWYLQNLGQGPELLIRYENEEAVDDSQLPKDRFSAERLKGVDSTLKIQPAELGDSAVYLCASSLVIGEGRAGELFFGEGSRLTVL.

The genes are TRBV13 and TRBJ2-1; TRBD2 agrees at 13 bases. CDR1 and CDR2 from the germline V gene are PRHDT and FYEKMQ (reference sequence). V was pared by 8 bases and J by 5 bases, with 15 bases of the junction left unmatched. The CDR3 consists of 18 residues. The CDR3 region is CASRAQLAGGPTHNEQFF. In DNA, the CDR3 is TGTGCCAGCCGAGCCCAACTAGCGGGAGGGCCAACACACAATGAGCAGTTCTTC.

The rearrangement links TRBV9 to TRBJ2-1; 14 bases map to TRBD2. Germline V gene sequence: CDR1 SGDLS, CDR2 YYNGEE. V was clipped by 4 bases and J by 7 bases; unmatched bases: 10. The CDR3 covers 17 residues. CDR3 bases: TGTGCCAGCAGCCCCTCCGGGACTAGCGGGAGTATGAATGAGCAGTTCTTC. The encoded protein is CASSPSGTSGSMNEQFF.

The chain has TRBV5-6 and TRBJ2-6, with D uncertain. Per germline, CDR1 SGHDT and CDR2 YYEEEE. The length of the CDR3 is 16 residues. Between the trimmed V and J ends, which lost 1 base and 2 bases, there was a span of 10 bases. DNA of the CDR3: TGTGCCAGCAGCTTGATAGGGAACCCTGGGGCCAACGTCCTGACTTTC. Amino acids: CASSLIGNPGANVLTF.

This clonotype has only one observation. V is TRBV19 and J is TRBJ1-5; no clear D gene. Germline CDR1 LNHDA, CDR2 SQIVND (reference sequence). The V end was cut by 3 bases, the J end by 3 bases, with 6 bases between. The CDR3 length is 13 residues. This CDR3 reads CASSIIHNQPQHF. The CDR3 DNA reads TGTGCCAGTAGTATTATCCACAATCAGCCCCAGCATTTT.

This clonotype was detected many times. The CDR3: CASTPGDSYNEQFF. In nucleotides, the CDR3 is TGCGCCAGTACCCCGGGGGACAGCTACAATGAGCAGTTCTTC. The chain recombines TRBV5-1 with TRBJ2-1; maybe TRBD1 (7 bases). Germline CDR1 is SGHRS and CDR2 is YFSETQ. V lost 8 bases and J 3 bases, leaving 15 bases between the germline ends. There are 14 residues in the CDR3.

This clonotype was recorded many times. The chain employs TRBV6-5 and TRBJ1-5, with a weak D call TRBD1 (5 bases). There are 14 residues in the CDR3. The germline CDR1 and CDR2 sequences are MNHEY and SVGAGI. V was pared by 4 bases and J by 3 bases, with 10 bases between. The CDR3 sequence: CASSLPRANQPQHF. The CDR3 nucleotides are TGTGCCAGCAGTTTACCCAGGGCCAATCAGCCCCAGCATTTT.

A few counts support this clonotype. The genes are TRBV20-1 and TRBJ2-7; 8 nucleotides match TRBD2. CDR3 length equals 12 residues. V shed 3 bases and J 2 bases; nucleotides not matched to a gene: 0. Germline V gene sequence: CDR1 DFQATT, CDR2 SNEGSKA (reference sequence). CDR3 loop: CSASGRAYEQYF. CDR3 sequence (DNA): TGCAGTGCTAGCGGGAGGGCCTACGAGCAGTACTTC.

The genes are TRBV24-1 and TRBJ2-5; D unclear. The CDR3 sequence is 12 residues long. The germline gives CDR1 KGHDR, CDR2 SFDVKD. V lost 3 bases to trimming and J lost 4 bases, with 5 bases between them. CDR3 bases: TGTGCCACCAGTGATGAACTAGAGACCCAGTACTTC. It encodes CATSDELETQYF.

This chain connects TRBV27 to TRBJ1-2; 7 bases align to TRBD1. V trimming: 3 bases; J trimming: 5 bases; junction bases outside the gene matches: 12. From germline, CDR1 is MNHEY and CDR2 SMNVEV (reference sequence). The CDR3 has 16 amino acids. The CDR3 nucleotides are TGTGCCAGCAGTTTGACCCTGGGACAGCGAGAATATGGCTACACCTTC. This gives the protein CASSLTLGQREYGYTF.

This chain uses TRBV12-3 or TRBV12-4 with TRBJ1-6, with TRBD1 as a possible D gene (5 bases). Trimming removed 5 bases from V and 7 bases from J, with 15 bases in between. The CDR3 contains 15 residues. CDR3 region: CASSARQGANSPLHF. CDR3 sequence (DNA): TGTGCCAGCAGTGCGCGACAAGGGGCAAATTCACCCCTCCACTTT.

The V and J genes are TRBV7-2 and TRBJ2-5; TRBD1 is a possible D gene (7 bases). The V end lost 5 bases, the J end lost 5 bases, and 15 bases lay between the germline ends. The CDR3 loop spans 14 amino acids. Germline assignment: CDR1 SGHTA and CDR2 FQGNSA. The CDR3 DNA follows: TGTGCCAGCAGCCTCCAGGGGGACTTTGAGACCCAGTACTTC. Its protein is CASSLQGDFETQYF.

This clonotype was seen ten or more times. The chain links TRBV11-2 to TRBJ1-5; TRBD1 is a possible D gene (6 bases). Deletions cut 1 base from V and 6 bases from J, with 13 bases between. The CDR3 is 15 residues long. Germline values: CDR1 SGHAT, CDR2 FQNNGV. The CDR3 loop is CASSLGGGGPQPQHF. The CDR3 DNA follows: TGTGCCAGCAGCTTAGGGGGAGGGGGGCCTCAGCCCCAGCATTTT.

The sample holds a few counts of this clonotype. The chain uses TRBV5-1 and TRBJ2-7; 7 nucleotides line up with TRBD2. Germline lookup yields CDR1 SGHRS and CDR2 YFSETQ. The V and J ends lost 4 bases and 0 bases, in that order; junction bases with no gene match: 13. This CDR3 has 17 residues. The CDR3 region is CASSPAHPAGASYEQYF. In DNA form, the CDR3 reads TGCGCCAGCAGCCCGGCCCATCCGGCGGGAGCCTCCTACGAGCAGTACTTC.

This clonotype was observed many times. This sequence joins TRBV7-9 and TRBJ2-1; 9 bases are a match to TRBD2. Germline V gene data show CDR1 as SEHNR and CDR2 as FQNEAQ (reference sequence). V shed 4 bases and J 8 bases; nucleotides not matched to a gene: 18. This CDR3 comprises 18 residues. The CDR3 sequence is CASSSPPSGTSRVDEQFF. Here the CDR3 DNA reads TGTGCCAGCAGCTCACCTCCCTCCGGGACTAGCCGCGTGGATGAGCAGTTCTTC.

This clonotype has a count of ten or more. This chain joins TRBV12-3 or TRBV12-4 and TRBJ1-1; the D is unclear. The length of the CDR3 is 14 residues. Deletions cut 6 bases from V and 1 base from J, with 12 bases between. As DNA, the CDR3 is TGTGCCAGCAGCCCGACGAAGGGGAACACTGAAGCTTTCTTT. As protein: CASSPTKGNTEAFF.

This clonotype has at least ten counts. V gene TRBV28 combines with J gene TRBJ1-5; perhaps TRBD1 as D (5 bases). Germline V gene data show CDR1 as MDHEN and CDR2 as SYDVKM. This CDR3 contains 15 residues. The V end lost 7 bases, the J end lost 6 bases, and 19 bases lay between the germline ends. The CDR3 here is CASIGAPWGSQPQHF. Written as DNA, the CDR3 is TGTGCCAGCATAGGGGCACCCTGGGGAAGTCAGCCCCAGCATTTT.

This clonotype showed up many times. J is TRBJ2-3 and V is TRBV12-3 or TRBV12-4, with D uncertain. This CDR3 has 12 amino acids. V lost 7 bases, J lost 0 bases, and 5 bases lay in between. The CDR3 DNA reads TGTGCCAGCAAAACTAGCACAGATACGCAGTATTTT. This translates into CASKTSTDTQYF.

In its sample, this clonotype was seen many times. The chain recombines TRBV27 with TRBJ1-5; D gene unclear. Trimming took 4 bases from V and 0 from J, leaving 7 bases between them. This CDR3 has 14 residues. Germline V gives CDR1 MNHEY, CDR2 SMNVEV (reference sequence). CDR3 region: CASSSTYSNQPQHF. The CDR3 bases are TGTGCCAGCAGTTCAACATATAGCAATCAGCCCCAGCATTTT.

This clonotype was picked up many times. V and J are TRBV6-2 or TRBV6-3 and TRBJ2-1; D tentatively fits TRBD1 or TRBD2 (6 bases each). Trimming left V 4 bases short and J 1 base short, with 14 bases between. The CDR3 totals 16 residues. Germline V CDR1 and CDR2: MNHEY, SVGEGT. CDR3 region: CASSSAGGRSYNEQFF. The CDR3 DNA follows: TGTGCCAGCAGTTCTGCTGGGGGGCGGTCCTACAATGAGCAGTTCTTC.